This TCR beta chain was sequenced during a study of glioma-infiltrating T cells after dendritic cell vaccination. Time point here: after dendritic cell vaccination, including at tumor progression/relapse. Sequencing used immunoSEQ multiplex PCR; TCRdb keeps in-frame clones, though not all of them. The table records tens of thousands of clones, 75% to 90% of them present only once. The V and J ends lost 4 bases and 0 bases respectively, with 15 bases between them. CDR3 size: 16 residues. Germline-derived CDR1 and CDR2 are SGHTA and FQGNSA. The specimen comprised blood, sampled after dendritic cell vaccination. The chain couples TRBV7-2 to TRBJ1-1; D not resolved. The TCR was taken from a human donor with glioblastoma. CDR3 sequence: CASSSFEGGMNTEAFF. CDR3 nucleotides: TGTGCCAGCAGCTCCTTCGAGGGCGGAATGAACACTGAAGCTTTCTTT.